Below are 2 T cell receptor beta chains sequenced from a single sample in a study of T cells in Graves' hyperthyroidism and ophthalmopathy. Amplification of TCR beta CDR3 regions used RNA as the template. HTBI primers drove first-round RT-PCR of the TCR CDR3. MiXCR was run by TCRdb on the multiplex PCR reads, yielding one entry per CDR3 protein. The sample comprises some 300,000 distinct CDR3 sequences, around 15% of which are singletons, and 7.9% rests with the top ten. Material for sequencing was blood. These receptors all come from a woman between 40 and 55 years old with Graves' hyperthyroidism.

This clonotype was counted a few times. The chain links TRBV6-6 to TRBJ2-7; 9 positions match TRBD1. The length of the CDR3 is 14 residues. CDR1 MNHNY and CDR2 SVGAGI come from the germline V gene (reference sequence). V lost 1 base to trimming and J lost 3 bases; unmatched junction nucleotides: 1. The CDR3 is CASSYYRGHYEQYF. CDR3 bases: TGTGCCAGCAGTTACTACAGGGGGCACTACGAGCAGTACTTC.

This clonotype was picked up many times. The chain uses TRBV12-3 or TRBV12-4 and TRBJ2-3; tentative D call: TRBD2 (5 bases). The V and J ends lost 3 bases and 4 bases respectively, with 8 bases between them. The CDR3 sequence is 13 residues long. CDR3 bases: TGTGCCAGCAGTTTGGGGAGTGCAGATACGCAGTATTTT. Residues: CASSLGSADTQYF.